This T cell receptor (beta chain) was sequenced for a study of shared clonotypes between healthy human individuals. Background on the study: The people who gave samples were a couple of women and a few men aged 18 to 49.

Worth noting for this clone: Its target is unknown.

The CDR3 length is 14 residues. From germline, CDR1 is GTSNPN and CDR2 SVGIG (reference sequence). V was pared by 3 bases and J by 6 bases, with 15 bases between. Deep-level assay runs were performed. Replicate PCRs run on sorted subsets employed around 200 ng DNA, around 31,000 T cell genomes. Measured with immunoSEQ multiplex PCR; TCRdb has only the in-frame clones, and not every one. The repertoire includes about 1 million clones, around 76% of them detected once, and about 1.5% sits in the top ten. The study's findings and limits: When compared with the clonotypes that were shared by all four sorted-subset donors, the non-shared clonotypes turned out to have lower generation probabilities.

The TCR sequence derives from a man between 18 and 35 years old in good health. V gene TRBV30 combines with J gene TRBJ2-4, with D perhaps matching TRBD2 (6 bases). The sample was memory CD4+ T cells sorted from blood. Subset of the sample: CD45RA-negative fraction. CDR3 in DNA: TGTGCCTGGAGCGCTGGAAGGGAGGCAAACATTCAGTACTTC. Translation: CAWSAGREANIQYF. Full variable domain (rest looked up from reference TRBV30 and TRBJ2-4): SQTIHQWPATLVQPVGSPLSLECTVEGTSNPNLYWYRQAAGRGLQLLFYSVGIGQISSEVPQNLSASRPQDRQFILSSKKLLLSDSGFYLCAWSAGREANIQYFGAGTRLSVL.